This entry concerns a single T cell receptor beta chain. Its specificity is not known. The sample comes from a study of human T cells and chemical hapten exposure. Background on the study: Across its roughly 24 weeks, the study gave patients weekly diphenylcyclopropenone doses to the scalp. Study results and limitations: Sensitizing to DPC left TCRs with a frequency above 1 in 1000 unaltered. The immune response of these alopecia patients might not match healthy individuals'.

Each CDR3 protein is one row after TCRdb ran MiXCR on the RACE reads. The sample consists of about 260,000 distinct CDR3 sequences, 7.5% to 10% of them appearing once. The germline V gene encodes CDR1 MRHNA and CDR2 SNTAGT. The V and J ends lost 6 bases and 4 bases respectively, with 7 bases between them. CDR3 length equals 12 residues. This sample's time point: pre-sensitization, week 0. Sample treatment: therapeutic diphenylcyclopropenone sensitization with weekly scalp DPC. Patients had alopecia, were aged 18 to 70, and were not pregnant. The source material was whole blood, sampled in connection with sensitization to the hapten diphenylcyclopropenone (DPC). The gene calls are TRBV6-4 and TRBJ1-5; D is unclear. The sequence came from a middle-aged woman with alopecia areata. Some clones in this sample may be carry-over from other donors' samples. CDR3 amino acids: CASRAPNQPQHF. The CDR3 DNA reads as TGTGCCAGCAGAGCCCCAAATCAGCCCCAGCATTTT.